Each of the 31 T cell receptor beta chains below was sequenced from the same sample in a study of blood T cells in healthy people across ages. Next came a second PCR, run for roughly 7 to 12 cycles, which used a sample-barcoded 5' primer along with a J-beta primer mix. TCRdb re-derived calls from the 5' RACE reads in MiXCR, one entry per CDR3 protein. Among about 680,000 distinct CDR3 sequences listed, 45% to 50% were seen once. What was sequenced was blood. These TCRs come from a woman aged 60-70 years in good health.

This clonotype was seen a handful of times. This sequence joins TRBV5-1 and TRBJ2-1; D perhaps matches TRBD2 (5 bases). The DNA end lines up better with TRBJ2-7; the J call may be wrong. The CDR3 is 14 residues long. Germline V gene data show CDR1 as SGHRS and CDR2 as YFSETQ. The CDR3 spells CASSPGWSYNEQYF. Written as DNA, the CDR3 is TGCGCCAGCAGCCCGGGGTGGTCCTACAATGAGCAGTACTTC.

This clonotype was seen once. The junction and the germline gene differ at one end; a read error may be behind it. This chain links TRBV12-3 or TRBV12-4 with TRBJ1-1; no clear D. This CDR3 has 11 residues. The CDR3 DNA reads TGTACCAGCCGGCTGAACACTGAAGCTTTCTTT. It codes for CTSRLNTEAFF.

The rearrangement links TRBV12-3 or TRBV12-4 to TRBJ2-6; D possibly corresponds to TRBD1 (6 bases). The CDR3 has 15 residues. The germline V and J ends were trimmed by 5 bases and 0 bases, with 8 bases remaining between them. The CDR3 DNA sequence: TGTGCCAGCAGTCCAGGGGACTCTGGGGCCAACGTCCTGACTTTC. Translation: CASSPGDSGANVLTF.

CDR3 sequence: CSAGTDTYEQYF. CDR3 DNA sequence: TGCAGTGCTGGGACAGATACCTACGAGCAGTACTTC. This chain joins TRBV20-1 and TRBJ2-5, with 7 bases matching TRBD1. The end of the DNA is better explained by TRBJ2-7, so the J call may be wrong. Per the germline V gene, CDR1 is DFQATT and CDR2 is SNEGSKA (reference sequence). This CDR3 spans 12 amino acids.

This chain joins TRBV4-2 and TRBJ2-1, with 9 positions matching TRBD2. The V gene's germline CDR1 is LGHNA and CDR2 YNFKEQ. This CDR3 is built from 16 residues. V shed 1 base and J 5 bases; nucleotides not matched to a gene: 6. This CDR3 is CASSQVGLAVNNEQFF. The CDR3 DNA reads TGTGCCAGCAGCCAAGTGGGACTAGCAGTAAACAATGAGCAGTTCTTC.

The CDR3 bases are TGCAGTGCTGGGGATGCTCGGAAATCGACCGGGGAGCTGTTTTTT. It translates to CSAGDARKSTGELFF. The J gene is TRBJ2-2, the V gene TRBV20-1, with D unclear. The germline gives CDR1 DFQATT, CDR2 SNEGSKA (reference sequence). V dropped 5 bases and J dropped 5 bases, with 18 bases sitting between them. CDR3 length: 15 residues.

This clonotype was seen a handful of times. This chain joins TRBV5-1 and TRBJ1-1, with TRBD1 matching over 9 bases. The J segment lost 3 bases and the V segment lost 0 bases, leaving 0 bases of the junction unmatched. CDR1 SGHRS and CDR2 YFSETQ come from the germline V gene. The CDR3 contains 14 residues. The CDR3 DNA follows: TGCGCCAGCAGCTTGGGGACAGGGGACACTGAAGCTTTCTTT. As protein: CASSLGTGDTEAFF.

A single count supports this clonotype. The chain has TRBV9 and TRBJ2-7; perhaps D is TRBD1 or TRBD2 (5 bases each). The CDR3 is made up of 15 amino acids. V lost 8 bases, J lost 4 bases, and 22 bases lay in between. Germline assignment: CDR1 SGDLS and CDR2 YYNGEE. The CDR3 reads CASSSGRASIYEQYF. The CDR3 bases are TGTGCCAGTAGCTCGGGGCGGGCGTCCATATACGAGCAGTACTTC. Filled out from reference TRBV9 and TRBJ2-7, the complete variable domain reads DSGVTQTPKHLITATGQRVTLRCSPRSGDLSVYWYQQSLDQGLQFLIQYYNGEERAKGNILERFSAQQFPDLHSELNLSSLELGDSALYFCASSSGRASIYEQYFGPGTRLTVT.

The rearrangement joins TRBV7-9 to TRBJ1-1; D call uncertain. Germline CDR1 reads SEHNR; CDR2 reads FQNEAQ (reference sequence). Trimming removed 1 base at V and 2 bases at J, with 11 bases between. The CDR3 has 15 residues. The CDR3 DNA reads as TGTGCCAGCAGCTTAGGTGGATTCCCAAACACTGAAGCTTTCTTT. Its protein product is CASSLGGFPNTEAFF.

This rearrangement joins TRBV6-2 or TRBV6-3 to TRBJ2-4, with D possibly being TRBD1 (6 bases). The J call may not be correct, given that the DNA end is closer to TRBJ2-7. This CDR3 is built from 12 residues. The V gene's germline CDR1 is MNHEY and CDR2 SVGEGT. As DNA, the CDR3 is TGTGCCAGCAGGTCACAGGGAAGCGAGCAGTACTTC. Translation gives CASRSQGSEQYF.

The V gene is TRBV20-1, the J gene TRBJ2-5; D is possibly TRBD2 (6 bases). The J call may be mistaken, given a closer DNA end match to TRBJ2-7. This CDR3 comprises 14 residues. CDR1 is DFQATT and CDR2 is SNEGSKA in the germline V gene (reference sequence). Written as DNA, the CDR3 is TGCAGTGCTAGAGTCCCGGGACTTACCTACGAGCAGTACTTC. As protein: CSARVPGLTYEQYF.

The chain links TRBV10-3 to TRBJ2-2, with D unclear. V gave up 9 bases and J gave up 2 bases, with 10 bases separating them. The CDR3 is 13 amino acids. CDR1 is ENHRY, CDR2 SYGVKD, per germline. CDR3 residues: CAIETVNTGELFF. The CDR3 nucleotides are TGTGCCATAGAGACGGTAAACACCGGGGAGCTGTTTTTT.

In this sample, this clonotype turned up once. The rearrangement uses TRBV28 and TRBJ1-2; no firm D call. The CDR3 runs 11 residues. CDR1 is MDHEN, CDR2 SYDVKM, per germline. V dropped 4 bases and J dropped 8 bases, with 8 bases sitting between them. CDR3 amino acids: CASSSVWGYTF. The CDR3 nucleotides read TGTGCCAGCAGTTCCGTATGGGGCTACACCTTC.

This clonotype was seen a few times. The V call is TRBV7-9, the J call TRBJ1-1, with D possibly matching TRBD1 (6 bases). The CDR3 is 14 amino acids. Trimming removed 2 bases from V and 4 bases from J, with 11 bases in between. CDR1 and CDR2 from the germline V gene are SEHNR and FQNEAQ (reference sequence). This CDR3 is CASSLPQGGTEAFF. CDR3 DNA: TGTGCCAGCAGCTTACCACAGGGAGGCACTGAAGCTTTCTTT.

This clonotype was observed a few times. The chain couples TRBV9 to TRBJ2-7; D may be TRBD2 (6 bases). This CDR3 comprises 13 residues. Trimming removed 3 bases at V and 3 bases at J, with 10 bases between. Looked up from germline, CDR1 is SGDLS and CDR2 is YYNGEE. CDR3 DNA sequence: TGTGCCAGCAGCGGAGCGGACTACTACGAGCAGTACTTC. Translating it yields CASSGADYYEQYF. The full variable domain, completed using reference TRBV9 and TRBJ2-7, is DSGVTQTPKHLITATGQRVTLRCSPRSGDLSVYWYQQSLDQGLQFLIQYYNGEERAKGNILERFSAQQFPDLHSELNLSSLELGDSALYFCASSGADYYEQYFGPGTRLTVT.

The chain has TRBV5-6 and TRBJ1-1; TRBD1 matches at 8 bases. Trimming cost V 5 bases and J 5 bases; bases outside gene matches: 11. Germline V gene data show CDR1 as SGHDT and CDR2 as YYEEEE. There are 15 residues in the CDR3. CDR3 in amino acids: CASSTLDRAGTEAFF. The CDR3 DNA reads TGTGCCAGCAGTACTCTGGACAGGGCTGGTACTGAAGCTTTCTTT.

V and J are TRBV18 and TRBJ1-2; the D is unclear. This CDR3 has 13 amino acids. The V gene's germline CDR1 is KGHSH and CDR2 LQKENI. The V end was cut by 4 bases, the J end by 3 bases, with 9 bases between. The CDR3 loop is CASSRLSDYGYTF. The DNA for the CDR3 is TGTGCCAGCTCACGACTGAGTGACTATGGCTACACCTTC.

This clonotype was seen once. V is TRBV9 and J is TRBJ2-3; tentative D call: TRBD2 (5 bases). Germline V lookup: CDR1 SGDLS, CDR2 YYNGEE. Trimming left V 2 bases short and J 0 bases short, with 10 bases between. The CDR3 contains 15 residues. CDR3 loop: CASSVLGDSTDTQYF. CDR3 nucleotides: TGTGCCAGCAGCGTCCTCGGGGATAGCACAGATACGCAGTATTTT.

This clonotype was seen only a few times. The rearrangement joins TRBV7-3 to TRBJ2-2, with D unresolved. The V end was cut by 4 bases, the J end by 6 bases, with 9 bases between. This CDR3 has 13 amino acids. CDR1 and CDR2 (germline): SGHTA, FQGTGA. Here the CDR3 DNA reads TGTGCCAGCAGCTCAACCCCCTCCGGGGAGCTGTTTTTT. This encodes CASSSTPSGELFF.

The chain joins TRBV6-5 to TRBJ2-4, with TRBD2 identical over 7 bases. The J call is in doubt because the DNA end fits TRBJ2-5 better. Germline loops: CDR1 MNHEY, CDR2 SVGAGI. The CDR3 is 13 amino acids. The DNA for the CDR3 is TGTGCCAGCCGGGGGACTACTCAAGAGACCCAGTACTTC. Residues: CASRGTTQETQYF.

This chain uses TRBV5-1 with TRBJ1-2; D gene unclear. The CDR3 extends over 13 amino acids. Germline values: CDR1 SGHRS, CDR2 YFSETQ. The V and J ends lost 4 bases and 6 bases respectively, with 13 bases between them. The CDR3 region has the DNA TGCGCCAGCAGCGCAAGCGAAAACCATGGCTACACCTTC. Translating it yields CASSASENHGYTF.

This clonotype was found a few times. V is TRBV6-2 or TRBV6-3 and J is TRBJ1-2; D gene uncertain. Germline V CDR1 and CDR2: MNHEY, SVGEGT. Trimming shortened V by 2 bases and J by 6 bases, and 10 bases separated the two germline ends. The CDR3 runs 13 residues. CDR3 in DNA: TGTGCCAGCAGTTACACAGAATGGAATGGCTACACCTTC. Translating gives CASSYTEWNGYTF.

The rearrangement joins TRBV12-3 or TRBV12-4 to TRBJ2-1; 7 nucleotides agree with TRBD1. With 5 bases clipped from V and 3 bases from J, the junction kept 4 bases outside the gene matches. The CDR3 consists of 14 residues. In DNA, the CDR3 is TGTGCCAGCAGTGTCCGGACAGGCTACAATGAGCAGTTCTTC. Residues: CASSVRTGYNEQFF.

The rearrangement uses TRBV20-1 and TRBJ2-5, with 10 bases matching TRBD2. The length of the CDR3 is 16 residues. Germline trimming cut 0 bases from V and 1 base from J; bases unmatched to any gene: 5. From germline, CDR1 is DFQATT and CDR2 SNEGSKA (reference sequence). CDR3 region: CSAREALAGVQETQYF. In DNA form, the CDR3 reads TGCAGTGCTAGAGAAGCCCTAGCGGGAGTCCAAGAGACCCAGTACTTC.

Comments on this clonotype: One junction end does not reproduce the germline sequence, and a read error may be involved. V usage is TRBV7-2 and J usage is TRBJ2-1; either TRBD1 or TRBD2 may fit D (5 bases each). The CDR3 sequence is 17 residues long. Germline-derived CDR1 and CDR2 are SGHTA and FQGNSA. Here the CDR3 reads CASSLAGPPNSHNEQFF. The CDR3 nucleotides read TGTGCCAGCAGCTTAGCGGGACCACCAAACTCCCACAATGAGCAGTTCTTC.

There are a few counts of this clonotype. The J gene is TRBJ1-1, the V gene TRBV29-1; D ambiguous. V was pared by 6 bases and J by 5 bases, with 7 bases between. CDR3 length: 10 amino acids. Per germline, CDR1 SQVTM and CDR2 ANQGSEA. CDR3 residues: CSVRITEAFF. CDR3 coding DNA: TGCAGCGTAAGGATTACTGAAGCTTTCTTT.

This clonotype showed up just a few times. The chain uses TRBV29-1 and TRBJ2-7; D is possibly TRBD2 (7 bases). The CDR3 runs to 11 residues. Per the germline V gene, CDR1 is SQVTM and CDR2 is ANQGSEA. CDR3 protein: CSGGSVYEQYF. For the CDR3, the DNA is TGCTCGGGGGGCAGTGTCTACGAGCAGTACTTC.

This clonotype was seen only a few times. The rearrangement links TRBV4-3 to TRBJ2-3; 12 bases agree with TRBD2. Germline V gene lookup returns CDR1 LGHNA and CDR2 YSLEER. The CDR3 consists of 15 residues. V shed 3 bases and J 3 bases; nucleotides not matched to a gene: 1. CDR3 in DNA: TGCGCCAGCAGCCAGCTAGCGGGAGGGACAGATACGCAGTATTTT. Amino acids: CASSQLAGGTDTQYF.

CDR3 in DNA: TGTGCCACCAGTGGGATAACTAGCGGGAGGGGACCGAGACAAGAGACCCAGTACTTC. Its protein product is CATSGITSGRGPRQETQYF. The rearrangement uses TRBV24-1 and TRBJ2-5, with 13 bases fitting TRBD2. The germline V gene encodes CDR1 KGHDR and CDR2 SFDVKD. Unmatched junction bases numbered 13, after V lost 5 bases and J lost 2 bases. The length of the CDR3 is 19 residues.

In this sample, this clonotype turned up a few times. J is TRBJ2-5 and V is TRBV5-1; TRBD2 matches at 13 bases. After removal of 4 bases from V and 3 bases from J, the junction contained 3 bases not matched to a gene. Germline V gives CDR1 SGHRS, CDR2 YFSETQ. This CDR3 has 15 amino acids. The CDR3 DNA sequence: TGCGCCAGCAGCACAGGGACTAGCGGGAAAGAGACCCAGTACTTC. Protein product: CASSTGTSGKETQYF.

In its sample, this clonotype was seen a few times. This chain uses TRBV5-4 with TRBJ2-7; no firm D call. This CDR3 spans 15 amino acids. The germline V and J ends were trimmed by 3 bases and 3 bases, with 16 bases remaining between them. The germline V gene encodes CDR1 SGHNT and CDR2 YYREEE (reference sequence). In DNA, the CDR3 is TGTGCCAGCAGCTCCTATAAAGACCCTATCTACGAGCAGTACTTC. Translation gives CASSSYKDPIYEQYF.